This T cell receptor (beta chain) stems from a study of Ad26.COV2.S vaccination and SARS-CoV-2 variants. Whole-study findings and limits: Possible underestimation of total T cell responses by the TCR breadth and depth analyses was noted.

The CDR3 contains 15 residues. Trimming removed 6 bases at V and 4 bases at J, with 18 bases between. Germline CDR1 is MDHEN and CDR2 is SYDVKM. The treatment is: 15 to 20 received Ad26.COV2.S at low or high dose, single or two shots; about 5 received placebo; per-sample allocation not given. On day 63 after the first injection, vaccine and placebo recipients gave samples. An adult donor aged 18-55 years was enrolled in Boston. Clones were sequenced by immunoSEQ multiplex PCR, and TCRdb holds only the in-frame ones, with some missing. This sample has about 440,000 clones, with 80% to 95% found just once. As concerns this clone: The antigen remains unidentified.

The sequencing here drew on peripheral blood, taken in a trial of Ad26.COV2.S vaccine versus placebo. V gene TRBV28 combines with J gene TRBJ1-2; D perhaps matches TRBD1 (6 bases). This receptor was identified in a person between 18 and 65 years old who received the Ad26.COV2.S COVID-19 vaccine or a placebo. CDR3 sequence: CASRDGTRPLYGYTF. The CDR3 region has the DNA TGTGCCAGCAGAGATGGGACAAGGCCACTCTATGGCTACACCTTC.